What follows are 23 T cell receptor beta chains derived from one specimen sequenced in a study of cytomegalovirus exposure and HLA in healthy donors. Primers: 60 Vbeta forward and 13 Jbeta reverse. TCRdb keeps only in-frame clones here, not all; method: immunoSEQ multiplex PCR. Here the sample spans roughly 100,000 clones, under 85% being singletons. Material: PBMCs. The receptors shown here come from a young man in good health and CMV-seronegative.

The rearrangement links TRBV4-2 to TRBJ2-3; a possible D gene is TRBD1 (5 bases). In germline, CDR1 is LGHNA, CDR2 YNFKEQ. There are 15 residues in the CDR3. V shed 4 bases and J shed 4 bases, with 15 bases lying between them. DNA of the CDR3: TGTGCCAGCAGCCCCGGAGCCAGGGTGGCAGATACGCAGTATTTT. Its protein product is CASSPGARVADTQYF.

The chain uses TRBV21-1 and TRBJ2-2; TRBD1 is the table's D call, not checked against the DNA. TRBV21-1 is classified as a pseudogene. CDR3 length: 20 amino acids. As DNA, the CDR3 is TGTGCCAGCTCATTCTCGTGGGGGAAAAGGGACAGGGGGCTTAGCGGGGAGCTGTTTTTT. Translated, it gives CASSFSWGKRDRGLSGELFF.

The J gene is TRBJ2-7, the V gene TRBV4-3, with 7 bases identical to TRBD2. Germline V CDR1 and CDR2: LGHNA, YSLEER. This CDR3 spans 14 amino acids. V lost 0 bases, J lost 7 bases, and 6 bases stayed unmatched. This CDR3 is CASSQEWEGEEQYF. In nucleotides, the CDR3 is TGCGCCAGCAGCCAAGAATGGGAGGGAGAAGAGCAGTACTTC.

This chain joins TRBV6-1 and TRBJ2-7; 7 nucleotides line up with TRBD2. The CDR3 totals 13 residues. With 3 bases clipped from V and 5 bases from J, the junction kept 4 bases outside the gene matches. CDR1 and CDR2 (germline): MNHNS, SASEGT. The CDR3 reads CASSEGLLNEQYF. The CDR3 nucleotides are TGTGCCAGCAGTGAGGGACTACTGAACGAGCAGTACTTC.

The CDR3 loop reads CASSIAIETGELFF. The CDR3 DNA is TGTGCCAGTAGTATAGCAATTGAGACCGGGGAGCTGTTTTTT. The rearrangement links TRBV19 to TRBJ2-2; no reliable D call. There are 14 residues in the CDR3. Trimming removed 1 base at V and 5 bases at J, with 8 bases between. Germline V lookup: CDR1 LNHDA, CDR2 SQIVND (reference sequence).

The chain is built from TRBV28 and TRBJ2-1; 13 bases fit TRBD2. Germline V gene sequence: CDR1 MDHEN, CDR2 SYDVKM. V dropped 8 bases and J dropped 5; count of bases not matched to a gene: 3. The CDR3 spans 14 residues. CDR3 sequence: CASRTSGGHNEQFF. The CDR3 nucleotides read TGTGCCAGCCGGACTAGCGGGGGACACAATGAGCAGTTCTTC. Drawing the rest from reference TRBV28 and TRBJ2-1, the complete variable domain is DVKVTQSSRYLVKRTGEKVFLECVQDMDHENMFWYRQDPGLGLRLIYFSYDVKMKEKGDIPEGYSVSREKKERFSLILESASTNQTSMYLCASRTSGGHNEQFFGPGTRLTVL.

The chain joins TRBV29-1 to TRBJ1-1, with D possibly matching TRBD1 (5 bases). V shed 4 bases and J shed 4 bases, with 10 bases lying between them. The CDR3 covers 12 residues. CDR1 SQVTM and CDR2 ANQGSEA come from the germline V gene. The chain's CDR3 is CSVGGSLTEAFF. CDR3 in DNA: TGCAGCGTTGGGGGCTCCCTCACTGAAGCTTTCTTT.

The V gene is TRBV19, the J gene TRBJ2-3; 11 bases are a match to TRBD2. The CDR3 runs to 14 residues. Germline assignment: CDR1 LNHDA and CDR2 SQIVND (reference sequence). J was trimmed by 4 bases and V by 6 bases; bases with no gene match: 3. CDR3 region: CASRLAGGPDTQYF. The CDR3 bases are TGTGCCAGTAGGCTAGCGGGAGGCCCAGATACGCAGTATTTT.

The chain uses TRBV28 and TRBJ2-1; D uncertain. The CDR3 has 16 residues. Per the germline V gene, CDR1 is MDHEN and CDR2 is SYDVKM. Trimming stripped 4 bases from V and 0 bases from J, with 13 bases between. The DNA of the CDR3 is TGTGCCAGCAGTTCCACAGTCCTTAGCTCCTACAATGAGCAGTTCTTC. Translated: CASSSTVLSSYNEQFF.

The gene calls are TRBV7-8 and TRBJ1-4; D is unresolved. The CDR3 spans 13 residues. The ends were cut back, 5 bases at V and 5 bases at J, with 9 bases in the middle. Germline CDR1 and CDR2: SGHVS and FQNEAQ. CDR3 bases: TGTGCCAGCAGCCCCCGAGGGAATGAAAAACTGTTTTTT. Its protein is CASSPRGNEKLFF.

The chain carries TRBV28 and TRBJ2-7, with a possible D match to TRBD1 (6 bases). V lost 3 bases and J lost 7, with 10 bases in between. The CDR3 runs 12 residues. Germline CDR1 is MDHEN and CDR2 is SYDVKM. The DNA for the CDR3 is TGTGCCAGCAGTTTCTTCGGACAGGAGCAGTACTTC. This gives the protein CASSFFGQEQYF.

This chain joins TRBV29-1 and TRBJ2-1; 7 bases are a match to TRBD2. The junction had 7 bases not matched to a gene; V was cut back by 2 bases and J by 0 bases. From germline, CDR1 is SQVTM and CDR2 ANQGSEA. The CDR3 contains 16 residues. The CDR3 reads CSVERTAGSSYNEQFF. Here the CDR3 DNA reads TGCAGCGTTGAAAGAACAGCGGGGAGCTCCTACAATGAGCAGTTCTTC.

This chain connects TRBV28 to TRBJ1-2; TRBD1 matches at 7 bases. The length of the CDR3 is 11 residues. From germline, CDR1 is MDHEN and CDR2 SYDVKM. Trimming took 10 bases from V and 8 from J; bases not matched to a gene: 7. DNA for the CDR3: TGTGCCACTTACAGGGGCTTGGGCTACACCTTC. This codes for CATYRGLGYTF.

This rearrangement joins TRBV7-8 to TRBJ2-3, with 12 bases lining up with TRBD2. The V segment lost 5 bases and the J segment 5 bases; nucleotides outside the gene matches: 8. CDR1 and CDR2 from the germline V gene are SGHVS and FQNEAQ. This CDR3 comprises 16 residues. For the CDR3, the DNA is TGTGCCAGCAGCGAGGAGACTAGCGGGAGAGGAGATACGCAGTATTTT. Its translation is CASSEETSGRGDTQYF.

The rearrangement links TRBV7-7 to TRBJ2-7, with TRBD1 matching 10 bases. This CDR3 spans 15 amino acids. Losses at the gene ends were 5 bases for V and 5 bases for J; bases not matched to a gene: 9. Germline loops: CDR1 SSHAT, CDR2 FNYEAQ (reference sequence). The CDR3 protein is CASSRTGGVEDEQYF. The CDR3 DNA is TGTGCCAGCAGCCGGACAGGGGGGGTTGAAGACGAGCAGTACTTC.

CDR3 DNA sequence: TGTGCCACCCGAAATGAAGGCCAGAGGGAGCAGTTCTTC. This sequence encodes CATRNEGQREQFF. The chain carries TRBV19 and TRBJ2-1; D gene ambiguous. This CDR3 comprises 13 residues. V lost 10 bases and J 10 bases, leaving 20 bases between the germline ends. The germline CDR1 and CDR2 sequences are LNHDA and SQIVND (reference sequence).

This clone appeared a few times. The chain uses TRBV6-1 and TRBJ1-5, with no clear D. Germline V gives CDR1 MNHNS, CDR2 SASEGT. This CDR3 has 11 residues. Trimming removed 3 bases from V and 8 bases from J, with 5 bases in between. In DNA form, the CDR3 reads TGTGCCAGCAGTGATGTCGAGCCCCAGCATTTT. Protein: CASSDVEPQHF.

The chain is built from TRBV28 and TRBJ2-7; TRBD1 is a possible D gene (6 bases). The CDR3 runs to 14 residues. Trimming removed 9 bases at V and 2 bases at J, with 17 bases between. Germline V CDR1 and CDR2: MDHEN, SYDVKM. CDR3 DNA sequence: TGTGCCAGTATGCCGTTACGGACAGCCTACGAGCAGTACTTC. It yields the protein CASMPLRTAYEQYF. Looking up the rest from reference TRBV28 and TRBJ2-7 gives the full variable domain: DVKVTQSSRYLVKRTGEKVFLECVQDMDHENMFWYRQDPGLGLRLIYFSYDVKMKEKGDIPEGYSVSREKKERFSLILESASTNQTSMYLCASMPLRTAYEQYFGPGTRLTVT.

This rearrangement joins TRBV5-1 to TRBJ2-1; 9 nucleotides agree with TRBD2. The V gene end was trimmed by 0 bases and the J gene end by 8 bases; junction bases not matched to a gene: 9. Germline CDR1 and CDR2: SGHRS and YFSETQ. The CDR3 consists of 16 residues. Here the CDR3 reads CASSLVGGGALDEQFF. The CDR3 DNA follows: TGCGCCAGCAGCTTGGTTGGCGGGGGGGCACTCGATGAGCAGTTCTTC.

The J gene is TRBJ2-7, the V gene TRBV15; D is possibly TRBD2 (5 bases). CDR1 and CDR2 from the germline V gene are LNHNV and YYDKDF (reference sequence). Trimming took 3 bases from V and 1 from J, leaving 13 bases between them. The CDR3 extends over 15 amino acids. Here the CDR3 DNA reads TGTGCCACCAGCAGTGACACTGGGAGATCCTACGAGCAGTACTTC. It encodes CATSSDTGRSYEQYF.

As DNA, the CDR3 is TGTGCCAGCAGCGTAGGTGGAAGGAGACAGGGGGCAAATGAGCAGTTCTTC. It yields the protein CASSVGGRRQGANEQFF. The genes are TRBV9 and TRBJ2-1; 10 positions agree with TRBD1. The ends lost 0 bases at V and 7 bases at J; junction bases unmatched: 10. The CDR3 covers 17 residues. Per the germline V gene, CDR1 is SGDLS and CDR2 is YYNGEE.

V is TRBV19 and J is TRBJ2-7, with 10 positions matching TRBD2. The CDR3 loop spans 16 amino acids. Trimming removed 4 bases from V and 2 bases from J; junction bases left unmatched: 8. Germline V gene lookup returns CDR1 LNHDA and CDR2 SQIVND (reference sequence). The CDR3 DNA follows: TGTGCCAGTAGTACTTACGGAACTAGCGGGACCTACGAGCAGTACTTC. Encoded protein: CASSTYGTSGTYEQYF.

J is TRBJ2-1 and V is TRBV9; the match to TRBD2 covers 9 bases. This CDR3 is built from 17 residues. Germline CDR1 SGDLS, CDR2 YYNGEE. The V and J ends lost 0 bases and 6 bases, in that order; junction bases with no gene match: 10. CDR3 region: CASSVGGGRGLGNEQFF. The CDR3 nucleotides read TGTGCCAGCAGCGTAGGCGGCGGGAGGGGTTTGGGCAATGAGCAGTTCTTC.